This is a list of T cell receptor beta chains from one sample in a study of cytomegalovirus exposure and HLA in healthy donors. Libraries were prepared by immunoSEQ multiplex PCR; TCRdb keeps only in-frame clonotypes and omits some of them. The table lists 200,000 to 250,000 clones, around 80% of them singletons, with about 1.7% in the top ten. What was sequenced was PBMCs. Receptor source: a man in his forties or fifties in good health and CMV-seronegative. Both conserved end residues are part of each CDR3. D genes are given only for firm matches. Some rows mark clone size as missing; the rest say once, few, many or name a class of expanded clone.

V: TRBV5-4
D: NA
J: TRBJ2-5
size: few
DNA: TGTGCCAGCAGCTTTTGGGGAGGTGAGGAGACCCAGTACTTC
CDR3: CASSFWGGEETQYF

V: TRBV18
D: NA
J: TRBJ2-7
size: once
DNA: TGTGCCAGCTCACCAGCAGGCCCGTACGAGCAGTACTTC
CDR3: CASSPAGPYEQYF

V: TRBV27
D: TRBD1
J: TRBJ1-2
size: NA
DNA: TGTGCCAGCACTGTAAGACCAGGGGGCGGCTATGGCTACACCTTC
CDR3: CASTVRPGGGYGYTF

V: TRBV6-5
D: TRBD1
J: TRBJ2-1
size: NA
DNA: TGTGCCAGCAGTCGACAGGGGGACAATGAGCAGTTCTTC
CDR3: CASSRQGDNEQFF

V: TRBV18
D: TRBD2
J: TRBJ2-3
size: NA
DNA: TGTGCCAGCTCACCACCGGGAAGCGGGAGAACAGATACGCAGTATTTT
CDR3: CASSPPGSGRTDTQYF

V: TRBV15
D: NA
J: TRBJ1-1
size: few
DNA: TGTGCCACCAGCAGAGGAGGGAAGACTCCATCCGAAGTGGCTTTCTTT
CDR3: CATSRGGKTPSEVAFF

V: TRBV11-3
D: NA
J: TRBJ2-3
size: few
DNA: TGTGCCAGCAGCTCCACGCAGGGGTTTACAGATACGCAGTATTTT
CDR3: CASSSTQGFTDTQYF

V: TRBV7-3
D: TRBD1
J: TRBJ2-7
size: NA
DNA: TGTGCCAGCAGCTCCCCGGACAGGGGGGCCTACGAGCAGTACTTC
CDR3: CASSSPDRGAYEQYF

V: TRBV27
D: NA
J: TRBJ2-2
size: few
DNA: TGTGCCAGCAGTTTATCTATGACAGGGAACACCGGGGAGCTGTTTTTT
CDR3: CASSLSMTGNTGELFF

V: TRBV18
D: TRBD2
J: TRBJ2-1
size: NA
DNA: TGTGCCAGCTCACCCCTTCTAGCGGGAGTTGGCAATGAGCAGTTCTTC
CDR3: CASSPLLAGVGNEQFF

V: TRBV4-2
D: NA
J: TRBJ2-2
size: NA
DNA: TGTGCCAGCAGAAGGGGGTTCGGGGAAAGCACCGGGGAGCTGTTTTTT
CDR3: CASRRGFGESTGELFF

V: TRBV5-6
D: NA
J: TRBJ2-3
size: NA
DNA: TGTGCCAGCAGCTTCTGGGGGGGCACAGATACGCAGTATTTT
CDR3: CASSFWGGTDTQYF

V: TRBV4-1
D: TRBD2
J: TRBJ2-5
size: once
DNA: TGCGCCAGCAGCCCGAGCGGGAGAGGGGAGACCCAGTACTTC
CDR3: CASSPSGRGETQYF

V: TRBV2
D: TRBD2
J: TRBJ2-7
size: NA
DNA: TGTGCCAGCAGTGCTTCGGGAGGACGCTCCTACGAGCAGTACTTC
CDR3: CASSASGGRSYEQYF

V: TRBV2
D: TRBD1
J: TRBJ2-5
size: few
DNA: TGTGCCAGCAGCCAGGACAGGGACCAAGAGACCCAGTACTTC
CDR3: CASSQDRDQETQYF

V: TRBV4-2
D: NA
J: TRBJ1-2
size: NA
DNA: TGTGCCAGCAGCCCCTCCGCACTTGACTATGGCTACACCTTC
CDR3: CASSPSALDYGYTF

V: TRBV14
D: NA
J: TRBJ2-3
size: NA
DNA: TGTGCCAGCAGCCAGCAATCAGGGAAGCCGGCGCAGTATTTT
CDR3: CASSQQSGKPAQYF

V: TRBV5-1
D: NA
J: TRBJ1-1
size: NA
DNA: TGCGCCAGCAGCCGTATACAGGGTCAGGGCACTGAAGCTTTCTTT
CDR3: CASSRIQGQGTEAFF

V: TRBV10-3
D: TRBD1
J: TRBJ2-2
size: NA
DNA: TGTGCCATCGCCGAGACAGGGCGGGCCGGGGAGCTGTTTTTT
CDR3: CAIAETGRAGELFF

V: TRBV5-5
D: TRBD1
J: TRBJ2-4
size: NA
DNA: TGTGCCAGCAGCCTTCTACAGGGGATGAAAAACATTCAGTACTTC
CDR3: CASSLLQGMKNIQYF

V: TRBV27
D: NA
J: TRBJ2-2
size: NA
DNA: TGTGCCAGCAGTTTAACTAGAAACACCGGGGAGCTGTTTTTT
CDR3: CASSLTRNTGELFF

V: TRBV18
D: NA
J: TRBJ2-7
size: NA
DNA: TGTGCCAGCTCAGCTTACCGGGGCTCCTACGAGCAGTACTTC
CDR3: CASSAYRGSYEQYF

V: TRBV5-1
D: NA
J: TRBJ1-1
size: few
DNA: TGCGCCAGCAGCACCAACACCGGGGGCACTGAAGCTTTCTTT
CDR3: CASSTNTGGTEAFF

V: TRBV13
D: NA
J: TRBJ2-3
size: NA
DNA: TGTGCCAGCAGCCCGACGGAGGGCCGTGCAGATACGCAGTATTTT
CDR3: CASSPTEGRADTQYF

V: TRBV27
D: NA
J: TRBJ2-3
size: NA
DNA: TGTGCCAGCAGTTTGTCCCAGTCCACAGATACGCAGTATTTT
CDR3: CASSLSQSTDTQYF

V: TRBV18
D: NA
J: TRBJ1-1
size: few
DNA: TGTGCCAGCTCAAAGGACAGTCTGTCTGAAGCTTTCTTT
CDR3: CASSKDSLSEAFF

V: TRBV21-1
D: NA
J: TRBJ2-1
size: NA
DNA: TGTGCCAGCAGCGGGGCTGAAACTAGCGGTGAGCAGTTCTTC
CDR3: CASSGAETSGEQFF

V: TRBV5-1
D: NA
J: TRBJ2-1
size: few
DNA: TGCGCCAGCAGTCAGGCAGACAATGAGCAGTTCTTC
CDR3: CASSQADNEQFF

V: TRBV28
D: TRBD2
J: TRBJ2-4
size: NA
DNA: TGTGCCAGCAGTTTAATAGCGGGAGGGAACATTCAGTACTTC
CDR3: CASSLIAGGNIQYF

V: TRBV5-1
D: TRBD1
J: TRBJ1-1
size: NA
DNA: TGCGCCAGCAGCCCGAACAGGGGTATGAACACTGAAGCTTTCTTT
CDR3: CASSPNRGMNTEAFF

V: TRBV7-2
D: TRBD2
J: TRBJ2-2
size: NA
DNA: TGTGCCAGCAGCTTAGGTGGGACTAGGGGAGGCACCGGGGAGCTGTTTTTT
CDR3: CASSLGGTRGGTGELFF

V: TRBV2
D: NA
J: TRBJ1-2
size: NA
DNA: TGTGCCAGCAGTGGTTTAGACTATGGCTACACCTTC
CDR3: CASSGLDYGYTF

V: TRBV6-6
D: TRBD2
J: TRBJ2-5
size: NA
DNA: TGTGCCAGCAGTTACGGTACTAGCGGGGGGCAAGAGACCCAGTACTTC
CDR3: CASSYGTSGGQETQYF

V: TRBV19
D: NA
J: TRBJ1-5
size: NA
DNA: TGTGCCAGTAGTGAACTCGGACAGTATAGCAATCAGCCCCAGCATTTT
CDR3: CASSELGQYSNQPQHF

V: TRBV7-8
D: TRBD2
J: TRBJ2-1
size: once
DNA: TGTGCCAGCAGCTTATATCGGCGGGAGCGGACCTACAATGAGCAGTTCTTC
CDR3: CASSLYRRERTYNEQFF

V: TRBV2
D: TRBD1
J: TRBJ1-2
size: NA
DNA: TGTGCCAGCAGTGATCCCAGGGGGCGTCGGGGCTACACCTTC
CDR3: CASSDPRGRRGYTF

V: TRBV10-1
D: NA
J: TRBJ1-5
size: NA
DNA: TGCGCCAGCAGTGAGGGGTCGGAGGGACAGCCCCAGCATTTT
CDR3: CASSEGSEGQPQHF

V: TRBV2
D: TRBD2
J: TRBJ2-5
size: NA
DNA: TGTGCCAGCAGTGAAAGGCTAGCGGGAGGTAGAGAGACCCAGTACTTC
CDR3: CASSERLAGGRETQYF

V: TRBV9
D: NA
J: TRBJ2-7
size: NA
DNA: TGTGCCAGCAGCCCCTCAGGGGTTTTTGCTGACGAGCAGTACTTC
CDR3: CASSPSGVFADEQYF

V: TRBV27
D: NA
J: TRBJ1-5
size: NA
DNA: TGTGCCAGCAGGGCTGGCAATCAGCCCCAGCATTTT
CDR3: CASRAGNQPQHF

V: TRBV11-2
D: TRBD2
J: TRBJ2-1
size: NA
DNA: TGTGCCAGCAGCATTACTAGCGCCCAGAGGAATGAGCAGTTCTTC
CDR3: CASSITSAQRNEQFF

V: TRBV2
D: NA
J: TRBJ2-5
size: NA
DNA: TGTGCGTCGGGGTACCAAGAGACCCAGTACTTC
CDR3: CASGYQETQYF

V: TRBV6-5
D: NA
J: TRBJ2-7
size: once
DNA: TGTGCCAGCAGATATACAGTGAGCTCCTACGAGCAGTACTTC
CDR3: CASRYTVSSYEQYF

V: TRBV6-1
D: NA
J: TRBJ1-1
size: NA
DNA: TGTGCCAGCACCCAGAGGGATACTAACACTGAAGCTTTCTTT
CDR3: CASTQRDTNTEAFF

V: TRBV9
D: NA
J: TRBJ2-3
size: few
DNA: TGTGCCAGCAGCGTAGCAGGAGGGGCGCTGGGCACAGATACGCAGTATTTT
CDR3: CASSVAGGALGTDTQYF

V: TRBV7-8
D: NA
J: TRBJ1-2
size: NA
DNA: TGTGCCAGCAGCCTTGGGGGCAGGGATGGCTACACCTTC
CDR3: CASSLGGRDGYTF

V: TRBV30
D: NA
J: TRBJ1-1
size: NA
DNA: TGTGCCTGGAGTATAGACTACCGGGGGGGGTCCCCAGCTTTCTTT
CDR3: CAWSIDYRGGSPAFF

V: TRBV25-1
D: NA
J: TRBJ2-7
size: NA
DNA: TGTGCCAGCAGTGGGAGAAACGAGCAGTACTTC
CDR3: CASSGRNEQYF

V: TRBV5-1
D: NA
J: TRBJ1-4
size: NA
DNA: TGCGCCAGCAGCTTGGAACGGGGGGGCGGCGAAAAACTGTTTTTT
CDR3: CASSLERGGGEKLFF

V: TRBV19
D: NA
J: TRBJ1-1
size: NA
DNA: TGTGCCAGTAGTATGCAGGGGAGGAACACTGAAGCTTTCTTT
CDR3: CASSMQGRNTEAFF

V: TRBV27
D: NA
J: TRBJ2-5
size: NA
DNA: TGTGCCAGCAGTTTAAGACAGAGTAACCTCGGTGAGCAGTACTTC
CDR3: CASSLRQSNLGEQYF

V: TRBV9
D: NA
J: TRBJ2-2
size: NA
DNA: TGTGCCAGCAGCATACCGAGGATGGGACAGAACACCGGGGAGCTGTTTTTT
CDR3: CASSIPRMGQNTGELFF

V: TRBV30
D: NA
J: TRBJ1-1
size: NA
DNA: TGTGCCTGGAGTGTAAGAATAGCGAACACTGAAGCTTTCTTT
CDR3: CAWSVRIANTEAFF

V: TRBV2
D: NA
J: TRBJ1-1
size: NA
DNA: TGTGCCAGCAGGTCCCGACAGCTTAACACTGAAGCTTTCTTT
CDR3: CASRSRQLNTEAFF

V: TRBV2
D: NA
J: TRBJ1-2
size: NA
DNA: TGTGCCAGCAGGCAGAACTATGGCTACACCTTC
CDR3: CASRQNYGYTF

V: TRBV6-6
D: NA
J: TRBJ1-1
size: NA
DNA: TGTGCCAGCAGTTACTCACAGGGTAGGGACACTGAAGCTTTCTTT
CDR3: CASSYSQGRDTEAFF

V: TRBV19
D: TRBD2
J: TRBJ2-5
size: NA
DNA: TGTGCCAGTAAACCTAGCGGGAGCTGGACCCAGTACTTC
CDR3: CASKPSGSWTQYF

V: TRBV5-5
D: NA
J: TRBJ1-5
size: NA
DNA: TGTGCCAGCAGCTTGGAGGGGGGGCTAAGCAATCAGCCCCAGCATTTT
CDR3: CASSLEGGLSNQPQHF

V: TRBV7-3
D: TRBD2
J: TRBJ2-2
size: NA
DNA: TGTGCCAGCAGCCTCGTAGCGGGAGGGCCGAACACCGGGGAGCTGTTTTTT
CDR3: CASSLVAGGPNTGELFF